The rows below give T cell receptor beta chains drawn from one sample of a study of shared clonotypes between healthy human individuals. Profiled with immunoSEQ multiplex PCR; TCRdb holds only in-frame clones, not every one. Altogether more than 550,000 clones are present, 90% to 95% being singletons, with the ten largest covering 24%. The sample taken for sequencing was naive CD8+ T cells sorted from blood. The receptors originated from a young man in good health. The CDR3 runs from the conserved cysteine through the conserved F or W. The order of the fields is J gene, D gene, V gene, clone size, CDR3 protein, CDR3 DNA. The D gene is left open where the match is weak. Expanded clones get a size class; other rows say once, few or many, or leave the size out.

>TRBJ2-5|NA|TRBV12-5|NA
CASGLGGAGETQYF
TGTGCTAGTGGCCTTGGTGGGGCTGGGGAGACCCAGTACTTC
>TRBJ2-1|NA|TRBV27|NA
CASSFAGTYNEQFF
TGTGCCAGCAGTTTCGCTGGAACCTACAATGAGCAGTTCTTC
>TRBJ1-5|NA|TRBV7-9|NA
CASSSDSQPQHF
TGTGCCAGCAGCTCCGACTCTCAGCCCCAGCATTTT
>TRBJ2-7|NA|TRBV10-1|NA
CASRGYEQYF
TGCGCCAGCAGGGGCTACGAGCAGTACTTC
>TRBJ2-7|NA|TRBV29-1|NA
CSVEVSSYEQYF
TGCAGCGTTGAAGTCAGTTCCTACGAGCAGTACTTC
>TRBJ2-5|NA|TRBV28|once
CASPCVQETQYF
TGTGCCAGCCCGTGCGTTCAAGAGACCCAGTACTTC
>TRBJ2-1|NA|TRBV29-1|NA
CSVEEGWEQFF
TGCAGCGTTGAGGAAGGCTGGGAGCAGTTCTTC
>TRBJ2-7|NA|TRBV6-5|NA
CASSTAQGYEQYF
TGTGCCAGCAGTACAGCACAGGGCTACGAGCAGTACTTC
>TRBJ2-3|NA|TRBV19|NA
CASSILREQDTQYF
TGTGCCAGTAGTATACTTAGGGAACAGGATACGCAGTATTTT
>TRBJ2-5|TRBD2|TRBV27|NA
CASSIEGGSNQETQYF
TGTGCCAGCAGTATAGAGGGCGGGAGCAACCAAGAGACCCAGTACTTC
>TRBJ1-3|TRBD1|TRBV4-3|NA
CASSETGTGNTIYF
TGCGCCAGCAGCGAGACAGGGACTGGAAACACCATATATTTT
>TRBJ2-1|NA|TRBV30|NA
CAWSSILSYNEQFF
TGTGCCTGGAGTTCTATTCTAAGTTACAATGAGCAGTTCTTC
>TRBJ2-7|NA|TRBV5-1|NA
CASSLNENYEQYF
TGCGCCAGCAGCTTGAACGAGAACTACGAGCAGTACTTC
>TRBJ2-2|NA|TRBV7-9|NA
CASSLKGAGTGELFF
TGTGCCAGCAGCTTAAAGGGAGCGGGCACCGGGGAGCTGTTTTTT
>TRBJ1-1|NA|TRBV5-6|NA
CASSLSAGGTEAFF
TGTGCCAGCAGCTTATCCGCGGGGGGCACTGAAGCTTTCTTT
>TRBJ2-7|NA|TRBV29-1|NA
CSVEAGHDYEQYF
TGCAGCGTTGAGGCAGGGCACGACTACGAGCAGTACTTC
>TRBJ2-2|NA|TRBV7-9|NA
CASTGPGSTGELFF
TGTGCCAGCACGGGCCCAGGGTCGACCGGGGAGCTGTTTTTT
>TRBJ2-7|NA|TRBV7-9|few
CASSSRDSGFSGEEQYF
TGTGCCAGCAGCTCCCGGGACAGCGGGTTTTCGGGGGAGGAGCAGTACTTC
>TRBJ2-2|NA|TRBV4-1|NA
CASSQDLNTGELFF
TGCGCCAGCAGCCAAGATCTTAACACCGGGGAGCTGTTTTTT
>TRBJ2-7|TRBD2|TRBV27|NA
CASSPESGRAHEQYF
TGTGCCAGCAGTCCAGAGAGCGGGAGGGCCCACGAGCAGTACTTC
>TRBJ1-1|NA|TRBV7-6|NA
CASSLAGEMNTEAFF
TGTGCCAGCAGCTTAGCGGGAGAGATGAACACTGAAGCTTTCTTT
>TRBJ2-7|NA|TRBV4-1|few
CASSQGRTNSNYEQYF
TGCGCCAGCAGCCAAGGCCGGACTAACTCGAACTACGAGCAGTACTTC
>TRBJ2-7|NA|TRBV27|NA
CASSLYQGLGEQYF
TGTGCCAGCAGTTTATACCAGGGCCTGGGCGAGCAGTACTTC
>TRBJ2-2|NA|TRBV6-5|NA
CASSYGPTGELFF
TGTGCCAGCAGTTACGGGCCCACTGGGGAGCTGTTTTTT
>TRBJ1-1|NA|TRBV29-1|few
CSVEGRTEAFF
TGCAGCGTTGAAGGGAGGACTGAAGCTTTCTTT
>TRBJ2-7|NA|TRBV27|NA
CASSFSAGLASYEQYF
TGTGCCAGCAGTTTTTCGGCTGGGCTAGCGAGTTACGAGCAGTACTTC
>TRBJ2-3|NA|TRBV11-2|NA
CASSLDGPGTTMYF
TGTGCCAGCAGCTTAGATGGTCCCGGGACCACTATGTATTTT